Sequencing of this T cell receptor beta chain was carried out in a study of blood T cells in healthy people across ages. CDR3 length: 13 amino acids. V was trimmed by 5 bases and J by 5 bases, leaving 12 bases between them. Caucasian individuals from Russia who were healthy and aged 6 to 90 acted as donors. The use of a sample-barcoded 5' primer and a J-beta primer mix characterized a second PCR of roughly 6 to 11 cycles. TCRdb independently ran MiXCR on the 5' RACE reads; one entry per CDR3 protein. The sample has more than 700,000 distinct CDR3 sequences; around half are singletons. This chain links TRBV12-3 or TRBV12-4 with TRBJ1-2, with D tentatively TRBD1 (5 bases). This receptor was taken from an elderly man in good health. The sequencing sample was made of blood. The CDR3 is CASSETDEYGYTF. In DNA form, the CDR3 reads TGTGCCAGCAGTGAGACAGACGAATATGGCTACACCTTC.